This passage covers 7 T cell receptor delta chains from one sample sequenced in a study of γδ T cells in repeated Plasmodium falciparum infection. Flow sorting of PBMC yielded separate Vgamma9/Vdelta2+ and Vdelta2-negative gammadelta T cell populations for bulk repertoire analysis. TCRdb reran clone calling via CATT on the multiplex PCR reads. The repertoire holds 75,000 to 100,000 delta-chain clones, 1.4% seen once, with about 10% in the top ten. The specimen was gamma-delta T cells from blood. These receptors came from a pool of human donors (malaria-infected and uninfected, not separated).

Details on this clone: TCRdb's protein, taken from a much larger clone, differs from this DNA's translation at residue 9, likely owing to a read error; the protein displayed comes from the DNA. The genes are TRDV1 and TRDJ1; maybe TRDD3 (6 bases). Trimming took off 3 bases at V and 3 bases at J, with 17 bases between the two ends. The CDR3 has 16 residues. Germline V gives CDR1 TSWWSYY, CDR2 QGS. CDR3 protein: CALGDLLHGGADKLIF. CDR3 DNA sequence: TGTGCTCTTGGGGATCTACTGCATGGGGGGGCCGATAAACTCATCTTT.

This clone was seen only a few times. This DNA's translation differs at residue 20 from TCRdb's protein, which comes from a much larger clone; a read error is likely, and the protein shown is translated from the DNA. The J gene is uncalled and the V gene is TRDV2; the table's D call of TRDD3 was not tested on the DNA. The CDR3 is 21 residues long. Germline assignment: CDR1 GEAIGNYY and CDR2 EKD. The CDR3 protein is CACDTRPSYVLGASYTDKLTF. Written as DNA, the CDR3 is TGTGCCTGTGACACCCGGCCTTCGTACGTACTGGGGGCCTCGTACACCGATAAACTCACCTTT.

Remarks on this clone: TCRdb records a much larger clone's protein for this DNA, with a difference at residue 21 that likely arises from a read error; the protein given is the translation of the DNA. Here the V gene is TRDV1, but the J gene went uncalled; TRDD3 was called by the table and not checked on the DNA. This CDR3 is built from 22 residues. Germline V gene data show CDR1 as TSWWSYY and CDR2 as QGS. Here the CDR3 reads CALGASPIPYWGIQSSNHKLTF. The CDR3 nucleotides read TGTGCTCTTGGGGCCTCTCCAATTCCCTACTGGGGGATACAGTCCTCAAATCATAAACTCACCTTT.

This clone was seen at least ten times. The chain links TRDV1 to TRDJ1; 9 positions match TRDD2. The germline CDR1 and CDR2 sequences are TSWWSYY and QGS. The CDR3 spans 22 residues. Trimming took 1 base from V and 4 from J; bases not matched to a gene: 25. CDR3 sequence reads: CALGERLPTHLGDLPRGDKLIF. Here the CDR3 DNA reads TGTGCTCTTGGGGAACGCCTTCCTACTCATCTGGGAGACCTCCCCAGGGGCGATAAACTCATCTTT.

This clone was observed many times. A read error likely explains why the TCRdb protein, taken from a much larger clone, differs from this DNA's translation at residue 16; the protein shown is translated from the DNA. The J segment was not called; the V segment is TRDV2; the tabulated D call, TRDD3, remains unverified against the DNA. Per the germline V gene, CDR1 is GEAIGNYY and CDR2 is EKD. CDR3 length: 17 amino acids. The DNA of the CDR3 is TGTGCCTGTGACCTTCTCGCTGGGGGCCCGTACACCGATAAACTCACCTTT. It is translated as CACDLLAGGPYTDKLTF.

This clone qualifies as large. Other DNA sequences in this sample translate to the same CDR3. The chain is built from TRDV2 and TRDJ3; 7 nucleotides match TRDD3. V lost 0 bases, J lost 0 bases, and 1 base stayed unmatched. CDR1 and CDR2 (germline): GEAIGNYY, EKD. The CDR3 has 17 residues. CDR3 protein: CACDTWGSSWDTRQMFF. The CDR3 coding sequence is TGTGCCTGTGACACCTGGGGGAGCTCCTGGGACACCCGACAGATGTTTTTC.

This clone was detected only a few times. TCRdb has a much larger clone's protein, which differs at residue 8 from the translation of this DNA, likely because of a read error; what is shown is the protein translated from the DNA. The genes are TRDV2 and TRDJ1; 9 bases map to TRDD3. No J gene is reported in TCRdb; it was inferred here by comparing the DNA with germline. The germline V gene has CDR1 GEAIGNYY and CDR2 EKD. J gave up 0 bases and V 3 bases, and 13 bases lay outside the gene matches. This CDR3 comprises 18 residues. CDR3 nucleotide sequence: TGTGCCTGTGACTTAAGGAACGCGGGGGATACTTACACCGATAAACTCATCTTT. This gives the protein CACDLRNAGDTYTDKLIF.